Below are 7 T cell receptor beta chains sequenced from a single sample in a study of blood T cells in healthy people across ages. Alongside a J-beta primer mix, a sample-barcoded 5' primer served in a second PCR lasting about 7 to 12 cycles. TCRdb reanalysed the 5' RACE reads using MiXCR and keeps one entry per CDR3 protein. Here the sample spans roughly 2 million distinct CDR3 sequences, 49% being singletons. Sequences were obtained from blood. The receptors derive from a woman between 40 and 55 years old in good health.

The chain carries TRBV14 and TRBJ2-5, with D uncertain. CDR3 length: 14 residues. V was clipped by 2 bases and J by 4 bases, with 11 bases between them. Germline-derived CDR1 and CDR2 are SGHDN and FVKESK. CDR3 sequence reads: CASSQWARLETQYF. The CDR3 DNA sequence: TGTGCCAGCAGCCAATGGGCCAGATTAGAGACCCAGTACTTC.

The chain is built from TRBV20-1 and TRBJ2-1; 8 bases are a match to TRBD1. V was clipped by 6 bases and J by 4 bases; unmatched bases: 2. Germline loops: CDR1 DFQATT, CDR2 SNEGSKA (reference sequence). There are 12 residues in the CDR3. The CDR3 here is CSAQGAYNEQFF. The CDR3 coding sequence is TGCAGTGCCCAGGGGGCATACAATGAGCAGTTCTTC.

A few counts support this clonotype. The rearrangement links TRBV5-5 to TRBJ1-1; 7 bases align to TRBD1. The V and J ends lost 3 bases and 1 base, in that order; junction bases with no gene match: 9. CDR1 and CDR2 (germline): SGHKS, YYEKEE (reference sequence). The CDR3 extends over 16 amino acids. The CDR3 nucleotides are TGTGCCAGCAGCTCCGGACAGGCCGGGGGGAACACTGAAGCTTTCTTT. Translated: CASSSGQAGGNTEAFF.

Here the CDR3 reads CASSSRGGGGASTEAFF. Written as DNA, the CDR3 is TGTGCCAGCAGCTCCAGGGGCGGAGGGGGCGCGAGCACTGAAGCTTTCTTT. V gene TRBV7-2 combines with J gene TRBJ1-1; 7 bases are a match to TRBD1. Germline CDR1 is SGHTA and CDR2 is FQGNSA. CDR3 length: 17 residues. Trimming at V came to 4 bases and at J to 4 bases, leaving 15 bases not matched to a gene.

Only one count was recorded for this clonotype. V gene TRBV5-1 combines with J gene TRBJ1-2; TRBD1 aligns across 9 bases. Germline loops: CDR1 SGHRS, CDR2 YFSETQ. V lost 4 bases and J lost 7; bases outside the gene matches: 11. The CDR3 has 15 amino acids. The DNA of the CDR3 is TGCGCCAGCAGCGGCGCCGGGACAGGGTCGGCTGGCTACACCTTC. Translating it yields CASSGAGTGSAGYTF.

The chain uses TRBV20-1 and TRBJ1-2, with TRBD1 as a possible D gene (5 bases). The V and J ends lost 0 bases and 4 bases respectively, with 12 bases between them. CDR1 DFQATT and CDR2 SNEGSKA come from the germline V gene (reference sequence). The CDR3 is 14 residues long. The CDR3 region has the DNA TGCAGTGCTAGAGATGATGGGGCCCCCTATGGCTACACCTTC. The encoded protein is CSARDDGAPYGYTF.

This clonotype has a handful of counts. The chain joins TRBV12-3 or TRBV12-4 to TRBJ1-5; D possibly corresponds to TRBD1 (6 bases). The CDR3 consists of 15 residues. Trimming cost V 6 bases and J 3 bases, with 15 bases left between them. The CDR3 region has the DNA TGTGCCAGCAGCCCAGATCGGACAGACAATCAGCCCCAGCATTTT. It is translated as CASSPDRTDNQPQHF.